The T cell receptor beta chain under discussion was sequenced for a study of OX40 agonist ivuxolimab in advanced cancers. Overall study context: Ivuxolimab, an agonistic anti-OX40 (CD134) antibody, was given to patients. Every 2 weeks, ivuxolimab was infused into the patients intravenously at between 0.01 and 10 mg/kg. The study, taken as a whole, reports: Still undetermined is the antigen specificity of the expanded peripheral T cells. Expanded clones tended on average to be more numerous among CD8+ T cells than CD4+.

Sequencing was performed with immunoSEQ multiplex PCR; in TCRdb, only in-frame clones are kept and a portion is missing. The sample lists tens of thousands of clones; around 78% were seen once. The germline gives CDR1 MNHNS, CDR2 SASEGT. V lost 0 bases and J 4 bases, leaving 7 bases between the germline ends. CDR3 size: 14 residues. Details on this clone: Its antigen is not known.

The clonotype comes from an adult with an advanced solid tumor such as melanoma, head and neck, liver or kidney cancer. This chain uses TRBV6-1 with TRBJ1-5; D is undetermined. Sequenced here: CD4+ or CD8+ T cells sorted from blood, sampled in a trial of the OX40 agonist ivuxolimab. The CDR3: CASSEAYWNQPQHF. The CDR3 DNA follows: TGTGCCAGCAGTGAAGCTTACTGGAATCAGCCCCAGCATTTT.